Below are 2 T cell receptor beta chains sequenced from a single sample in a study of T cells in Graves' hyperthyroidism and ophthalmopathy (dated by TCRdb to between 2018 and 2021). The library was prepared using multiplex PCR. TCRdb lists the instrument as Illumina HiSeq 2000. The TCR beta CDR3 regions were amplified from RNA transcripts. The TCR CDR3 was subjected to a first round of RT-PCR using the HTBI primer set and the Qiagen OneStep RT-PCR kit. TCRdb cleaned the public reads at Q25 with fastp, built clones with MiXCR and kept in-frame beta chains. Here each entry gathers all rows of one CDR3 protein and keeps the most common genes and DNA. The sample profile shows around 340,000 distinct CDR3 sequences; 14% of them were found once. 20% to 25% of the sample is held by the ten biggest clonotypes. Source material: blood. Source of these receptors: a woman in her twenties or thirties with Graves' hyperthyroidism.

This CDR3 reads CASSQRSGRNTGELFF. The CDR3 DNA follows: TGTGCCAGCAGCCAGCGTAGCGGGAGGAACACCGGGGAGCTGTTTTTT. This chain connects TRBV3-1 to TRBJ2-2; 9 nucleotides agree with TRBD2. This CDR3 contains 16 residues. The germline gives CDR1 LGHDT, CDR2 YNNKEL (reference sequence). V was pared by 3 bases and J by 1 base, with 3 bases of the junction left unmatched.

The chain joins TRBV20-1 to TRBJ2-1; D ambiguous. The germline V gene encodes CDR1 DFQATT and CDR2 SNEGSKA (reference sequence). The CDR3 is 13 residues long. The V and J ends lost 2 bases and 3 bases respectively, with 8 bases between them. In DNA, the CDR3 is TGCAGTGCTAGACCCCGTCTCTACAATGAGCAGTTCTTC. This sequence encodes CSARPRLYNEQFF.